This T cell receptor (beta chain) was identified in a study of CD8 T cells in ankylosing spondylitis. Study-wide findings and caveats: Ankylosing spondylitis blood appeared to be characterized by a TCR beta motif of 7 to 9 highly homologous variants. Significantly higher representation of disease-linked clones was reported for matched ankylosing spondylitis synovial fluid. A number of the motif variants had already been described in reactive arthritis synovial fluid and blood.

It was by quantitative 5'-RACE with molecular barcodes that TCR beta libraries were made. TCRdb called the 5' RACE reads again in MiXCR, with one record for every CDR3 protein. This sample has 700,000 to 1,000,000 distinct CDR3 sequences, with approximately 12% found just once. This clonotype has only a few counts. Its antigen is not known. The ends lost 5 bases at V and 0 bases at J; junction bases unmatched: 12. CDR1 is DFQATT, CDR2 SNEGSKA, per germline (reference sequence). The CDR3 loop spans 17 amino acids. The sample taken for sequencing was blood, either unsorted or a sorted T cell fraction (not recorded which). The source of this sequence is a male donor with ankylosing spondylitis. The chain is built from TRBV20-1 and TRBJ2-5; TRBD1 matches at 10 bases. CDR3 sequence (DNA): TGCAGTGCTTCCGGGACAGGGGTCCCATATTACCAAGAGACCCAGTACTTC. It yields the protein CSASGTGVPYYQETQYF.